The clone carrying this T cell receptor (beta chain) was found a few times. Its antigen is currently unknown. The CDR3 consists of 15 residues. The V and J ends lost 5 bases and 2 bases respectively, with 14 bases between them. In germline, CDR1 is SGHVS, CDR2 FNYEAQ. This specimen belongs to a study of T-cell memory formation after mild COVID-19. In the study overall: TCR clustering was largely donor specific. Points from the study as a whole: Some clones that responded turned up in pre-infection memory, which suggests that cross-reactive memory joined in.

5'RACE primed at constant segments yielded TCR alpha and TCR beta cDNA libraries bearing sample barcodes and UMIs. MiXCR was run by TCRdb on the 5' RACE reads, yielding one entry per CDR3 protein. This sample yields 380,000 or so distinct CDR3 sequences, of which around an eighth are seen a single time; about 22% belongs to the top ten. The sequenced sample consisted of PBMCs or a T cell subset sorted from them (not recorded which). The V call is TRBV7-6, the J call TRBJ2-3, with D perhaps being TRBD1 or TRBD2 (5 bases each). The clonotype comes from a man aged 18 to 30 who had mild COVID-19 (a few samples of this study predate the infection). Cell type and time point are not known. DNA of the CDR3: TGTGCCAGCAGCCAAATTGGGGGTCCCACAGATACGCAGTATTTT. Its translation is CASSQIGGPTDTQYF.